Each of the 16 T cell receptor beta chains below was sequenced from the same sample in a study of vaccination and CD4 T cells after COVID-19. The sample's treatment: roughly 11-day PBMC culture with coronavirus spike peptide pools or control peptides (ViraFEST assay). No antigens are known for them. Sequencing of DNA taken from cultured CD4+ T cells relied on the Oncomine TCR Beta short-read assay. TCRdb re-called the PCR reads with MiXCR, one entry per CDR3 protein. This sample yields a few thousand distinct CDR3 sequences, of which 16% are seen a single time; approximately 19% belongs to the top ten. The source material was CD4+ T cells from blood, cultured in vitro. These receptors were taken from a human donor who had recovered from COVID-19.

This clonotype came up a few times. The chain uses TRBV5-1 and TRBJ1-1, with D perhaps TRBD1 (6 bases). The CDR3 sequence is 14 residues long. The germline V gene encodes CDR1 SGHRS and CDR2 YFSETQ. V was clipped by 7 bases and J by 5 bases, with 18 bases between them. CDR3 DNA: TGCGCCAGCGGGAGGGGGGCGAGTAGTACTGAAGCTTTCTTT. Translated, it gives CASGRGASSTEAFF.

Only a few counts were recorded for this clonotype. The chain is built from TRBV12-3 or TRBV12-4 and TRBJ2-2; D call uncertain. The CDR3 extends over 14 amino acids. The V end lost 6 bases, the J end lost 4 bases, and 12 bases lay between the germline ends. DNA for the CDR3: TGTGCCAGCAGCCCCTCCTTTTTCACCGGGGAGCTGTTTTTT. Its translation: CASSPSFFTGELFF.

Sample share makes this clonotype medium-sized. The chain couples TRBV20-1 to TRBJ1-6; the D is unclear. V was trimmed by 6 bases and J by 6 bases, leaving 6 bases between them. Germline V gene lookup returns CDR1 DFQATT and CDR2 SNEGSKA (reference sequence). The CDR3 is made up of 11 amino acids. CDR3 region: CSARGNSPLHF. The CDR3 nucleotides are TGCAGTGCCCGCGGTAATTCACCCCTCCACTTT.

In its sample, this clonotype was seen a few times. The V and J genes are TRBV5-4 and TRBJ2-3, with D tentatively TRBD2 (6 bases). The CDR3 consists of 17 residues. Between the trimmed V and J ends, which lost 3 bases and 1 base, there was a span of 18 bases. Germline V lookup: CDR1 SGHNT, CDR2 YYREEE (reference sequence). The CDR3 is CASSYSSSSARTDTQYF. The CDR3 DNA is TGTGCCAGCAGCTACTCCTCCTCTAGCGCCCGCACAGATACGCAGTATTTT.

This clonotype was observed a handful of times. The V gene is TRBV6-1, the J gene TRBJ2-4; D is unresolved. Germline V CDR1 and CDR2: MNHNS, SASEGT. The CDR3 extends over 16 amino acids. Trimming pared 4 bases from V and 0 bases from J, leaving 13 bases between. For the CDR3, the DNA is TGTGCCAGCAGTGCCTATCAGAGGTTAGCCAAAAACATTCAGTACTTC. Residues: CASSAYQRLAKNIQYF.

This clonotype was counted a few times. The chain carries TRBV11-2 and TRBJ2-5; no firm D call. Germline V gene data show CDR1 as SGHAT and CDR2 as FQNNGV. The V end was cut by 3 bases, the J end by 1 base, with 0 bases between. This CDR3 is built from 11 residues. For the CDR3, the DNA is TGTGCCAGCAGCTTCCAAGAGACCCAGTACTTC. Translated, it gives CASSFQETQYF.

The genes are TRBV19 and TRBJ2-1, with D unresolved. The CDR3 is 14 amino acids. In germline, CDR1 is LNHDA, CDR2 SQIVND (reference sequence). Trimming shortened V by 6 bases and J by 2 bases, and 11 bases separated the two germline ends. The CDR3 region has the DNA TGTGCCAGTAGAGGGCAGAGAGCCTACAATGAGCAGTTCTTC. Translation gives CASRGQRAYNEQFF. Drawing the rest from reference TRBV19 and TRBJ2-1, the complete variable domain is DGGITQSPKYLFRKEGQNVTLSCEQNLNHDAMYWYRQDPGQGLRLIYYSQIVNDFQKGDIAEGYSVSREKKESFPLTVTSAQKNPTAFYLCASRGQRAYNEQFFGPGTRLTVL.

This rearrangement joins TRBV12-3 or TRBV12-4 to TRBJ2-7; no reliable D call. Trimming removed 3 bases at V and 6 bases at J, with 12 bases between. This CDR3 region has 13 residues. Here the CDR3 DNA reads TGTGCCAGCAGTTTGCGGCTGGGAACCGAGCAGTACTTC. Encoded protein: CASSLRLGTEQYF.

V is TRBV5-5 and J is TRBJ2-7; 9 positions agree with TRBD1. This CDR3 comprises 14 residues. Looked up from germline, CDR1 is SGHKS and CDR2 is YYEKEE (reference sequence). V shed 4 bases and J 11 bases; nucleotides not matched to a gene: 13. The CDR3: CASSIQPGQGVEYF. CDR3 nucleotide sequence: TGTGCCAGCAGCATTCAGCCGGGACAGGGTGTCGAGTACTTC. The entire variable domain, with the rest obtained from reference TRBV5-5 and TRBJ2-7, is as follows: DAGVTQSPTHLIKTRGQQVTLRCSPISGHKSVSWYQQVLGQGPQFIFQYYEKEERGRGNFPDRFSARQFPNYSSELNVNALLLGDSALYLCASSIQPGQGVEYFGPGTRLTVT.

As for this clonotype: The CDR3 ends on some other residue instead of the conserved phenylalanine or tryptophan, so this is likely a read error. V gene TRBV30 combines with J gene TRBJ2-1; D is perhaps TRBD2 (5 bases). CDR1 and CDR2 from the germline V gene are GTSNPN and SVGIG (reference sequence). The CDR3 has 15 amino acids. V lost 3 bases to trimming and J lost 0 bases, with 12 bases between them. CDR3 in DNA: TGTGCCTGGAGACTAGGGTACTCCTCCTACAATGAGCAGTTCCTC. As protein: CAWRLGYSSYNEQFL.

The chain has TRBV18 and TRBJ1-5; possibly TRBD1 for D (6 bases). Trimming removed 3 bases from V and 0 bases from J, with 24 bases in between. The CDR3 consists of 20 residues. Germline V gene lookup returns CDR1 KGHSH and CDR2 LQKENI. DNA of the CDR3: TGTGCCAGCTCACCGGGGGCAAGCCGTCCACAAACGTATAGCAATCAGCCCCAGCATTTT. This translates into CASSPGASRPQTYSNQPQHF.

This clonotype qualifies as medium-sized. DNA for the CDR3: TGTGCCAGCAGTGATGGAACGTACACTGAAGCTTTCTTT. The encoded protein is CASSDGTYTEAFF. V usage is TRBV6-1 and J usage is TRBJ1-1; D not resolved. This CDR3 spans 13 amino acids. Germline assignment: CDR1 MNHNS and CDR2 SASEGT. Trimming stripped 3 bases from V and 3 bases from J, with 8 bases between.

The rearrangement links TRBV20-1 to TRBJ2-1, with D perhaps matching TRBD1 or TRBD2 (5 bases each). CDR1 and CDR2 (germline): DFQATT, SNEGSKA (reference sequence). V was cut by 6 bases and J by 0 bases, with 9 bases left in between. CDR3 length: 13 amino acids. The CDR3 loop reads CSAGAGSYNEQFF. DNA for the CDR3: TGCAGTGCCGGGGCGGGCTCCTACAATGAGCAGTTCTTC.

This chain uses TRBV25-1 with TRBJ1-6; TRBD1 agrees at 7 bases. Germline CDR1 and CDR2: MGHDK and SYGVNS. With V trimmed by 6 bases and J by 10 bases, 9 bases remained unmatched. The CDR3 runs to 14 residues. The CDR3 region is CASRSTGTHSPLHF. CDR3 coding DNA: TGTGCCAGCAGATCGACAGGGACCCACTCACCCCTCCACTTT. Together with reference TRBV25-1 and TRBJ1-6, the CDR3 gives the full variable domain: EADIYQTPRYLVIGTGKKITLECSQTMGHDKMYWYQQDPGMELHLIHYSYGVNSTEKGDLSSESTVSRIRTEHFPLTLESARPSHTSQYLCASRSTGTHSPLHFGNGTRLTVT.

This clonotype was recorded a few times. The chain couples TRBV5-1 to TRBJ2-2; 11 bases line up with TRBD1. Germline values: CDR1 SGHRS, CDR2 YFSETQ. This CDR3 has 18 amino acids. The J segment lost 0 bases and the V segment lost 3 bases, leaving 7 bases of the junction unmatched. CDR3: CASSSERTGGSNTGELFF. The CDR3 bases are TGCGCCAGCAGCTCGGAACGGACAGGGGGCTCGAACACCGGGGAGCTGTTTTTT.

The chain links TRBV27 to TRBJ2-1, with D hard to call. The CDR3 extends over 15 amino acids. CDR1 MNHEY and CDR2 SMNVEV come from the germline V gene (reference sequence). V was shortened by 6 bases and J by 5 bases, with 17 bases between the two germline ends. The CDR3 here is CASSRLERINNEQFF. Here the CDR3 DNA reads TGTGCCAGCAGCCGTCTGGAGAGGATAAACAATGAGCAGTTCTTC.